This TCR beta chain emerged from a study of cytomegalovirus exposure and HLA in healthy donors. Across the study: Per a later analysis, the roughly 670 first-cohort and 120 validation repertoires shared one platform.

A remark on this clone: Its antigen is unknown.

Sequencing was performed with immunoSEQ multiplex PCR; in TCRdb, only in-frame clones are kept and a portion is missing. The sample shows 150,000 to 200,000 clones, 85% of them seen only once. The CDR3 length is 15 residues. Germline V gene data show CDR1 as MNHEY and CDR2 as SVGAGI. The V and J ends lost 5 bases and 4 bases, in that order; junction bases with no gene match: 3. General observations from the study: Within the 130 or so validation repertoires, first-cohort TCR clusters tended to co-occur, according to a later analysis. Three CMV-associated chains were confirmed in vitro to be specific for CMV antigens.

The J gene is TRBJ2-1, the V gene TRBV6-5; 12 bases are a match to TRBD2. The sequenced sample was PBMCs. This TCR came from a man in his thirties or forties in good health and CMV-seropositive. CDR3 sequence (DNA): TGTGCCAGCAGTATACTAGCGGGGGGTTACAATGAGCAGTTCTTC. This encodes CASSILAGGYNEQFF.